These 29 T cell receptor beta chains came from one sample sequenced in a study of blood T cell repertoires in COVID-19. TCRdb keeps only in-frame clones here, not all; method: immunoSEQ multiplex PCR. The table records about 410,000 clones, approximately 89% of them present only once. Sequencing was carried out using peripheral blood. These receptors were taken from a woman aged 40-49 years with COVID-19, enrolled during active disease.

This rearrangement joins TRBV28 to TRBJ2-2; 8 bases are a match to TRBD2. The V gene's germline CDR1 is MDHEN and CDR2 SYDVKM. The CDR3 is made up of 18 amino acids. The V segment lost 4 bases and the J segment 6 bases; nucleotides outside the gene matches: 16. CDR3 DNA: TGTGCCAGCAGTTACCCGAACCCGGGGGGGCTGTGGGCCGGGGAGCTGTTTTTT. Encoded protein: CASSYPNPGGLWAGELFF. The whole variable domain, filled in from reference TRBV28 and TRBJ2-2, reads DVKVTQSSRYLVKRTGEKVFLECVQDMDHENMFWYRQDPGLGLRLIYFSYDVKMKEKGDIPEGYSVSREKKERFSLILESASTNQTSMYLCASSYPNPGGLWAGELFFGEGSRLTVL.

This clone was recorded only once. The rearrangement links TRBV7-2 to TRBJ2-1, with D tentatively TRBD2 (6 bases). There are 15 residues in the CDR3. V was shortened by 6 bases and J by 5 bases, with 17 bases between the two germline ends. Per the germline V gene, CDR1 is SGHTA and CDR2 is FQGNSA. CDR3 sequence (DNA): TGTGCCAGCAGGTTGACCGGGACTGGCCACAATGAGCAGTTCTTC. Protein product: CASRLTGTGHNEQFF.

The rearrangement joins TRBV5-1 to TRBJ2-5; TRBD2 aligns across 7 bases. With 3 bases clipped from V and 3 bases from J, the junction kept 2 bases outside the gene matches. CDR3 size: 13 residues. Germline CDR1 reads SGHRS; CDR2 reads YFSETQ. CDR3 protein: CASSSAGEETQYF. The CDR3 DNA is TGCGCCAGCAGCTCCGCGGGGGAAGAGACCCAGTACTTC. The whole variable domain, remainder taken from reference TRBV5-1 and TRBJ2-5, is KAGVTQTPRYLIKTRGQQVTLSCSPISGHRSVSWYQQTPGQGLQFLFEYFSETQRNKGNFPGRFSGRQFSNSRSEMNVSTLELGDSALYLCASSSAGEETQYFGPGTRLLVL.

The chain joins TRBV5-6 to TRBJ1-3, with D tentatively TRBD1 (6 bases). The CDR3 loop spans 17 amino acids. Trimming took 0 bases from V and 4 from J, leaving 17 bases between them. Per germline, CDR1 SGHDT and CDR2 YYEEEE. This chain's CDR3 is CASSLGRGAFSGNTIYF. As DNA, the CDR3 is TGTGCCAGCAGCTTGGGTCGGGGGGCTTTCTCCGGAAACACCATATATTTT.

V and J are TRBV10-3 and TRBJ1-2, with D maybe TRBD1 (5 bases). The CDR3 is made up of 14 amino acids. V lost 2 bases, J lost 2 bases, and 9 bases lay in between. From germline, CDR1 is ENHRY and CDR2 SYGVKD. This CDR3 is CAISEGRVNYGYTF. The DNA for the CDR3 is TGTGCCATCAGTGAGGGCAGGGTCAACTATGGCTACACCTTC.

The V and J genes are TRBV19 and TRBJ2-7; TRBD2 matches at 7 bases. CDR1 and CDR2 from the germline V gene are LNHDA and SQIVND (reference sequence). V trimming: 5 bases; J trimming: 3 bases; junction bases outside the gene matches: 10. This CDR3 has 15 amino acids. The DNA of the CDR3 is TGTGCCAGTAGTGACGGGGGGAACCTCCGCTACGAGCAGTACTTC. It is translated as CASSDGGNLRYEQYF.

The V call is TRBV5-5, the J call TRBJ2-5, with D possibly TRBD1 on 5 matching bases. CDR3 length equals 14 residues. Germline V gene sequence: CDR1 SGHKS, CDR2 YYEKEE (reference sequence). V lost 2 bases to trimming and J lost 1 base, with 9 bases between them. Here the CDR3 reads CASSLQVSQETQYF. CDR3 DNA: TGTGCCAGCAGCTTACAGGTTAGCCAAGAGACCCAGTACTTC.

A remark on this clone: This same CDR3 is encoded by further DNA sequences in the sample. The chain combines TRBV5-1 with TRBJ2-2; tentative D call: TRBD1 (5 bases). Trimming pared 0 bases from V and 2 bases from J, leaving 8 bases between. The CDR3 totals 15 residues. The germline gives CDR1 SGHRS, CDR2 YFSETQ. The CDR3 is CASSLGQGNTGELFF. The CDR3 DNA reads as TGCGCCAGCAGCTTGGGGCAGGGCAACACCGGGGAGCTGTTTTTT.

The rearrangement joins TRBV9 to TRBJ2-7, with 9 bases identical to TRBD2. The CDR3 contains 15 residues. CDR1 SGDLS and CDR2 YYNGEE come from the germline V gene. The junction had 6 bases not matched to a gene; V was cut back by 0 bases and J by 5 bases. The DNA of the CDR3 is TGTGCCAGCAGCGTAGACCTAGCGGGAATCCACGAGCAGTACTTC. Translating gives CASSVDLAGIHEQYF.

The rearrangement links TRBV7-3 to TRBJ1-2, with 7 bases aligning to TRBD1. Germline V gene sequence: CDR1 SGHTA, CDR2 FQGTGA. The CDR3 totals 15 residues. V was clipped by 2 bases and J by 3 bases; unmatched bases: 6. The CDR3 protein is CASSLAGTADYGYTF. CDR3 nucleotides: TGTGCCAGCAGCTTAGCCGGGACAGCCGACTATGGCTACACCTTC.

This CDR3 is CASTPPGSEAFF. CDR3 DNA: TGTGCCAGCACCCCCCCGGGGTCTGAAGCTTTCTTT. This sequence joins TRBV7-9 and TRBJ1-1; D unresolved. Trimming cost V 7 bases and J 6 bases, with 12 bases left between them. The V gene's germline CDR1 is SEHNR and CDR2 FQNEAQ (reference sequence). CDR3 size: 12 residues.

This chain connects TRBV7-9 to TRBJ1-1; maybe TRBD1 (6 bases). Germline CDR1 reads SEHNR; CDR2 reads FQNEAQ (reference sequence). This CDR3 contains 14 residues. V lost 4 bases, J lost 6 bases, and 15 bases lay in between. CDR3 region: CASSYSGTIAEAFF. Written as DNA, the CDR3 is TGTGCCAGCAGCTACTCCGGGACAATCGCTGAAGCTTTCTTT.

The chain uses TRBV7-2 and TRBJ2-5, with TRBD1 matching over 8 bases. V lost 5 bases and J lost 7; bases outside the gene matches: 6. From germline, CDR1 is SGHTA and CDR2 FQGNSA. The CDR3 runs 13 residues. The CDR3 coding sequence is TGTGCCAGCAGCAGGGACAGGATGGGGACCCAGTACTTC. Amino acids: CASSRDRMGTQYF.

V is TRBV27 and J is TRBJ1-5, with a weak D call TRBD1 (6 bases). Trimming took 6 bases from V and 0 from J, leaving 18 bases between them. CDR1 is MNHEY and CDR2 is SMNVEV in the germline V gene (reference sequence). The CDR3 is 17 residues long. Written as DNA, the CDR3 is TGTGCCAGCAGCCAAGGGGGGGTTTGGGATAGCAATCAGCCCCAGCATTTT. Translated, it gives CASSQGGVWDSNQPQHF.

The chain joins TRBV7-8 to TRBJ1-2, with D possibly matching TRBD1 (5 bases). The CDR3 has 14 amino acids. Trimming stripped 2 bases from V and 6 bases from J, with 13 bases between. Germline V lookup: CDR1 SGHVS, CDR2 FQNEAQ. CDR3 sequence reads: CASSLFVREDGYTF. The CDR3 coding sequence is TGTGCCAGCAGCTTATTCGTCAGGGAGGATGGCTACACCTTC.

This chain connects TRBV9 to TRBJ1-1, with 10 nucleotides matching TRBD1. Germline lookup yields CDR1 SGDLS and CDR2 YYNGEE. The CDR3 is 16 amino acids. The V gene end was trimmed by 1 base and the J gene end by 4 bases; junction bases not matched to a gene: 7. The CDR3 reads CASSVTSDRGGTEAFF. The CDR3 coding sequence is TGTGCCAGCAGCGTAACATCGGACAGGGGGGGCACTGAAGCTTTCTTT.

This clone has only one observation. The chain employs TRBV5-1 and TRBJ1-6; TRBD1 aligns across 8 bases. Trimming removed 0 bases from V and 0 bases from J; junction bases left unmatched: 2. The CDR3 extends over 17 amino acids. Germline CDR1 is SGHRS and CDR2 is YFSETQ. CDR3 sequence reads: CASSLGQGSSYNSPLHF. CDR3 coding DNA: TGCGCCAGCAGCTTGGGACAGGGGAGCTCCTATAATTCACCCCTCCACTTT.

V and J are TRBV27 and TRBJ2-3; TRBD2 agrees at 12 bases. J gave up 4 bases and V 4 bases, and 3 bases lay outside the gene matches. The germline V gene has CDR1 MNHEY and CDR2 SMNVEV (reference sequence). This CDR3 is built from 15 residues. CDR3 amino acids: CASSSSGGASDTQYF. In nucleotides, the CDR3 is TGTGCCAGCAGTTCTAGCGGGGGGGCCTCAGATACGCAGTATTTT.

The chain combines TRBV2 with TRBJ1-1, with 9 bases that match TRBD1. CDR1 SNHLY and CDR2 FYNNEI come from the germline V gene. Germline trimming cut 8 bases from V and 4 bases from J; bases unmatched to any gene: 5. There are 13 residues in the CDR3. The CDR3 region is CASGDRVVTEAFF. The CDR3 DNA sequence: TGTGCCAGCGGGGACAGGGTCGTCACTGAAGCTTTCTTT.

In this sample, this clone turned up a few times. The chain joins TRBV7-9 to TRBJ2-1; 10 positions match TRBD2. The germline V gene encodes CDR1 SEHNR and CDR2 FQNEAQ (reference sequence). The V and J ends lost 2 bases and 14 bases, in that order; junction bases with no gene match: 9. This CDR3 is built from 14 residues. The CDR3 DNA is TGTGCCAGCAGCTTACGGGCTAGCGGGGGAACGGAGTTCTTC. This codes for CASSLRASGGTEFF.

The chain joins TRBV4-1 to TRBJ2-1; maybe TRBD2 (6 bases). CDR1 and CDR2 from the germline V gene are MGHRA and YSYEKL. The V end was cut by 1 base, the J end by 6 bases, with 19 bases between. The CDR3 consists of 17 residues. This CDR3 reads CASSQVNLAGPANEQFF. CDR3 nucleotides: TGCGCCAGCAGCCAAGTAAACTTGGCGGGACCTGCCAATGAGCAGTTCTTC.

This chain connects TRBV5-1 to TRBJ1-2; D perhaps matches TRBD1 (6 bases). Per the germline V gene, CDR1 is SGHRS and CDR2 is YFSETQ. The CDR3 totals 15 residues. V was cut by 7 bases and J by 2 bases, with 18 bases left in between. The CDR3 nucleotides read TGCGCCAGCCGAGGGTTGCGGGGGGCGAACTATGGCTACACCTTC. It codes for CASRGLRGANYGYTF. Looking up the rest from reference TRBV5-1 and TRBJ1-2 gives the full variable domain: KAGVTQTPRYLIKTRGQQVTLSCSPISGHRSVSWYQQTPGQGLQFLFEYFSETQRNKGNFPGRFSGRQFSNSRSEMNVSTLELGDSALYLCASRGLRGANYGYTFGSGTRLTVV.

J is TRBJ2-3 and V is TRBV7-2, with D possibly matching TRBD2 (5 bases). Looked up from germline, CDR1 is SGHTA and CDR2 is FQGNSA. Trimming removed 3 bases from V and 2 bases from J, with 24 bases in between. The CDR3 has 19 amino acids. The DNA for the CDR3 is TGTGCCAGCAGCTTGCCTCCCTTCACTAGAGTCGACGACACAGATACGCAGTATTTT. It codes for CASSLPPFTRVDDTDTQYF.

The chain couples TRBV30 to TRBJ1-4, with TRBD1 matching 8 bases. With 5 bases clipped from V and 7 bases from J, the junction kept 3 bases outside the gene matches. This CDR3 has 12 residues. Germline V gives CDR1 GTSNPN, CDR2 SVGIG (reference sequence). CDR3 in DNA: TGTGCCTGGGGACAGGGCGGTGAAAAACTGTTTTTT. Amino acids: CAWGQGGEKLFF.

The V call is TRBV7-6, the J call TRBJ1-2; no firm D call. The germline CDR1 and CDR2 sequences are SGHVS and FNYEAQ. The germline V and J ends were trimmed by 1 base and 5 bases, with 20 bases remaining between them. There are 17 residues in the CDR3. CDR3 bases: TGTGCCAGCAGCTTAGTACCCCGGTCCCAAACCCGTTATGGCTACACCTTC. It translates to CASSLVPRSQTRYGYTF.

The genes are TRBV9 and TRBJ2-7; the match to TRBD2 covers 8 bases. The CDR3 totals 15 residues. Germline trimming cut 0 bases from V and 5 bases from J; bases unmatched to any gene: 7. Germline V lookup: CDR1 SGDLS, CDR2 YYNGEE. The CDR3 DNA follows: TGTGCCAGCAGCGTAGCAGGGCGGGGGGCCCACGAGCAGTACTTC. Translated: CASSVAGRGAHEQYF.

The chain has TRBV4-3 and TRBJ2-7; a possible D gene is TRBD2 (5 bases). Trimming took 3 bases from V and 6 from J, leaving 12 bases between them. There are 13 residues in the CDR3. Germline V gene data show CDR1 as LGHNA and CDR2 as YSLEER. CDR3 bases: TGCGCCAGCAGCCAGCTGCCGGGGTCCGAGCAGTACTTC. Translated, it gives CASSQLPGSEQYF.

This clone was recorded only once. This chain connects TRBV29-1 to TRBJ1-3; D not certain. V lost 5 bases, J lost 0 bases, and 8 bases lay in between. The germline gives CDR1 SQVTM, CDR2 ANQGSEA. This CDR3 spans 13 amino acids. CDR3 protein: CSVRENSGNTIYF. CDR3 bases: TGCAGCGTTCGCGAGAACTCTGGAAACACCATATATTTT.

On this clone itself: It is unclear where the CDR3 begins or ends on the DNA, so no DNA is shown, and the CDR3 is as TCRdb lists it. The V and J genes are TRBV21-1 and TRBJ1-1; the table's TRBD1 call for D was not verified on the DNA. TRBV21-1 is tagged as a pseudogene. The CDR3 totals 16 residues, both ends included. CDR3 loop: CARDWGQGIWNTEAFF.